The 31 T cell receptor beta chains listed next were all sequenced from one sample in a study of blood T cell repertoires in COVID-19. Assay: immunoSEQ multiplex PCR; the TCRdb copy retains only in-frame clones and omits some. Of roughly 100,000 clones in the sample, around four fifths were seen once. Specimen: peripheral blood. The receptor source for this set is a man aged 55 to 70 with active or convalescent COVID-19.

This clone came up a few times. The chain joins TRBV30 to TRBJ1-6, with D perhaps matching TRBD1 (6 bases). CDR1 is GTSNPN and CDR2 is SVGIG in the germline V gene (reference sequence). The V end was cut by 6 bases, the J end by 9 bases, with 15 bases between. CDR3 length: 13 amino acids. DNA for the CDR3: TGTGCCTGCGAACAGGGTGAGGCTTCACCCCTCCACTTT. It codes for CACEQGEASPLHF.

The chain joins TRBV7-2 to TRBJ2-3; TRBD2 aligns across 7 bases. Losses at the gene ends were 1 base for V and 4 bases for J; bases not matched to a gene: 8. CDR1 and CDR2 (germline): SGHTA, FQGNSA. CDR3 length equals 16 residues. The CDR3 nucleotides read TGTGCCAGCAGCTTAGACGGTCGCGGGAGATCAGATACGCAGTATTTT. This gives the protein CASSLDGRGRSDTQYF.

The chain is built from TRBV5-5 and TRBJ2-2; 10 positions agree with TRBD1. Germline CDR1 and CDR2: SGHKS and YYEKEE (reference sequence). This CDR3 region has 18 residues. Unmatched junction bases numbered 8, after V lost 0 bases and J lost 3 bases. This CDR3 reads CASSLGPRQGAYTGELFF. CDR3 nucleotide sequence: TGTGCCAGCAGCTTGGGTCCTCGACAGGGGGCCTACACCGGGGAGCTGTTTTTT. Combining the CDR3 with reference TRBV5-5 and TRBJ2-2 gives the whole variable domain DAGVTQSPTHLIKTRGQQVTLRCSPISGHKSVSWYQQVLGQGPQFIFQYYEKEERGRGNFPDRFSARQFPNYSSELNVNALLLGDSALYLCASSLGPRQGAYTGELFFGEGSRLTVL.

The V call is TRBV7-2, the J call TRBJ2-3, with D possibly TRBD1 on 5 matching bases. Germline lookup yields CDR1 SGHTA and CDR2 FQGNSA. This CDR3 has 13 residues. V was clipped by 8 bases and J by 0 bases, with 9 bases between them. The CDR3 nucleotides read TGTGCCAGCCGGACATCTAGCACAGATACGCAGTATTTT. This encodes CASRTSSTDTQYF. The full variable domain, rest sourced from reference TRBV7-2 and TRBJ2-3, is GAGVSQSPSNKVTEKGKDVELRCDPISGHTALYWYRQSLGQGLEFLIYFQGNSAPDKSGLPSDRFSAERTGGSVSTLTIQRTQQEDSAVYLCASRTSSTDTQYFGPGTRLTVL.

The J gene is TRBJ2-7, the V gene TRBV18, with TRBD1 matching over 8 bases. V shed 1 base and J 1 base; nucleotides not matched to a gene: 9. This CDR3 spans 17 amino acids. The germline V gene encodes CDR1 KGHSH and CDR2 LQKENI. CDR3 in amino acids: CASSPRLGQGGSYEQYF. The CDR3 coding sequence is TGTGCCAGCTCACCACGATTAGGACAGGGAGGATCCTACGAGCAGTACTTC.

V gene TRBV3-1 (or the pseudogene TRBV3-2) combines with J gene TRBJ1-4; D is perhaps TRBD1 (6 bases). Germline lookup yields CDR1 LGHDT and CDR2 YNNKEL (reference sequence). This CDR3 has 16 residues. V was pared by 3 bases and J by 8 bases, with 19 bases between. The CDR3 nucleotides are TGTGCCAGCAGCCATGCACACGGGACACCTCTCGAAAAACTGTTTTTT. It yields the protein CASSHAHGTPLEKLFF.

The J gene is TRBJ1-6, the V gene TRBV6-5, with D possibly TRBD1 on 5 matching bases. CDR3 length: 14 residues. The V gene lost 5 bases and the J gene lost 7 bases, with 12 bases spanning the gap. Germline V CDR1 and CDR2: MNHEY, SVGAGI. CDR3 DNA: TGTGCCAGCAGTAGACAGAGTTCGAATTCACCCCTCCACTTT. Its translation: CASSRQSSNSPLHF.

Concerning this clone: Other nucleotide sequences in the sample specify the same CDR3. This rearrangement joins TRBV6-5 to TRBJ2-4; TRBD1 is a possible D gene (5 bases). CDR3 length equals 15 residues. The V end was cut by 0 bases, the J end by 0 bases, with 6 bases between. CDR1 is MNHEY and CDR2 is SVGAGI in the germline V gene. CDR3 amino acids: CASSYSRGAKNIQYF. The CDR3 DNA is TGTGCCAGCAGTTACTCAAGGGGAGCCAAAAACATTCAGTACTTC.

The V call is TRBV7-2, the J call TRBJ1-1, with TRBD1 matching over 12 bases. In germline, CDR1 is SGHTA, CDR2 FQGNSA. This CDR3 contains 16 residues. The trim removed 2 bases at V and 6 bases at J, leaving 7 bases unmatched. For the CDR3, the DNA is TGTGCCAGCAGCTTAAAGGGACAGGGGGCTAGTGCTGAAGCTTTCTTT. It codes for CASSLKGQGASAEAFF.

The DNA for the CDR3 is TGCGCCAGCAGCCTCCCTCGACTAGCGGGAGGGGTCTACAATGAGCAGTTCTTC. Translated: CASSLPRLAGGVYNEQFF. The chain has TRBV5-1 and TRBJ2-1; 14 nucleotides agree with TRBD2. Germline loops: CDR1 SGHRS, CDR2 YFSETQ. The CDR3 runs to 18 residues. V shed 4 bases and J 3 bases; nucleotides not matched to a gene: 9.

The CDR3 sequence: CASSSDRVFAFF. The CDR3 DNA reads TGTGCCAGCAGCTCTGACAGGGTTTTTGCTTTCTTT. The chain employs TRBV5-6 and TRBJ1-1, with 7 positions matching TRBD1. CDR1 SGHDT and CDR2 YYEEEE come from the germline V gene. The CDR3 runs 12 residues. Unmatched junction bases numbered 7, after V lost 3 bases and J lost 11 bases.

The chain employs TRBV27 and TRBJ1-3; no clear D. Trimming stripped 5 bases from V and 1 base from J, with 6 bases between. The CDR3 loop spans 13 amino acids. In germline, CDR1 is MNHEY, CDR2 SMNVEV (reference sequence). CDR3 amino acids: CASSDYSGNTIYF. In nucleotides, the CDR3 is TGTGCCAGCAGTGACTATTCTGGAAACACCATATATTTT.

This chain joins TRBV7-2 and TRBJ2-2; D unresolved. The CDR3 covers 12 residues. Trimming removed 4 bases from V and 5 bases from J, with 5 bases in between. CDR1 SGHTA and CDR2 FQGNSA come from the germline V gene. CDR3 nucleotides: TGTGCCAGCAGCTCCCGGACCGGGGAGCTGTTTTTT. Its translation is CASSSRTGELFF.

This chain uses TRBV24-1 with TRBJ2-3, with 9 nucleotides matching TRBD2. This CDR3 comprises 17 residues. The germline V gene has CDR1 KGHDR and CDR2 SFDVKD. J was trimmed by 1 base and V by 2 bases; bases with no gene match: 6. CDR3 region: CATSDSSAGGGTDTQYF. As DNA, the CDR3 is TGTGCCACCAGTGATTCTTCAGCGGGAGGCGGCACAGATACGCAGTATTTT.

V and J are TRBV5-1 and TRBJ2-2, with TRBD1 matching 9 bases. This CDR3 region has 16 residues. The germline V gene has CDR1 SGHRS and CDR2 YFSETQ. The J segment lost 4 bases and the V segment lost 3 bases, leaving 7 bases of the junction unmatched. CDR3 nucleotide sequence: TGCGCCAGCAGCTCCGCCGGGACAGGGATCACCGGGGAGCTGTTTTTT. Amino acids: CASSSAGTGITGELFF. Full variable domain (remainder filled in from reference TRBV5-1 and TRBJ2-2): KAGVTQTPRYLIKTRGQQVTLSCSPISGHRSVSWYQQTPGQGLQFLFEYFSETQRNKGNFPGRFSGRQFSNSRSEMNVSTLELGDSALYLCASSSAGTGITGELFFGEGSRLTVL.

The V gene is TRBV4-1, the J gene TRBJ2-1; 15 bases are a match to TRBD2. The CDR3 consists of 18 residues. The ends lost 2 bases at V and 7 bases at J; junction bases unmatched: 9. Per germline, CDR1 MGHRA and CDR2 YSYEKL. This CDR3 is CASSQLDMGLAGGNEQFF. DNA for the CDR3: TGCGCCAGCAGCCAACTTGATATGGGACTAGCGGGAGGTAATGAGCAGTTCTTC.

The chain is built from TRBV6-5 and TRBJ2-7; the D gene is possibly TRBD1 (6 bases). The length of the CDR3 is 12 residues. V lost 5 bases and J lost 4, with 9 bases in between. From germline, CDR1 is MNHEY and CDR2 SVGAGI. In nucleotides, the CDR3 is TGTGCCAGCAGTACACAGGGTTACGAGCAGTACTTC. Translating it yields CASSTQGYEQYF.

A few counts support this clone. The chain employs TRBV7-2 and TRBJ2-7; 9 bases align to TRBD1. The CDR3 covers 13 residues. Trimming cost V 4 bases and J 7 bases; bases outside gene matches: 5. Germline loops: CDR1 SGHTA, CDR2 FQGNSA. DNA for the CDR3: TGTGCCAGCAGCTCCGGACAGGGGTTAGAGCAGTACGTC. Its protein is CASSSGQGLEQYV.

This chain connects TRBV28 to TRBJ2-3; possible D gene TRBD2, 5 bases. The CDR3 spans 16 residues. V was pared by 1 base and J by 4 bases, with 15 bases between. The V gene's germline CDR1 is MDHEN and CDR2 SYDVKM. The CDR3 bases are TGTGCCAGCAGTTTATTGAAGGGAGTGGTGGCAGATACGCAGTATTTT. Translating it yields CASSLLKGVVADTQYF.

The chain couples TRBV19 to TRBJ1-5, with 8 bases that match TRBD1. Germline assignment: CDR1 LNHDA and CDR2 SQIVND (reference sequence). The CDR3 runs 15 residues. V lost 5 bases, J lost 4 bases, and 7 bases stayed unmatched. The CDR3 sequence: CASSGAGGRNQPQHF. CDR3 coding DNA: TGTGCCAGTAGTGGGGCAGGGGGCCGGAATCAGCCCCAGCATTTT. Full variable domain (rest looked up from reference TRBV19 and TRBJ1-5): DGGITQSPKYLFRKEGQNVTLSCEQNLNHDAMYWYRQDPGQGLRLIYYSQIVNDFQKGDIAEGYSVSREKKESFPLTVTSAQKNPTAFYLCASSGAGGRNQPQHFGDGTRLSIL.

This clone was detected a few times. The chain has TRBV5-1 and TRBJ2-2, with D unclear. Germline CDR1 is SGHRS and CDR2 is YFSETQ. CDR3 length: 13 amino acids. V was trimmed by 0 bases and J by 4 bases, leaving 4 bases between them. Here the CDR3 reads CASSLAVTGELFF. For the CDR3, the DNA is TGCGCCAGCAGCTTGGCGGTCACCGGGGAGCTGTTTTTT.

The chain uses TRBV11-2 and TRBJ2-1, with D possibly TRBD2 on 6 matching bases. V lost 1 base and J lost 9, with 19 bases in between. This CDR3 comprises 16 residues. The germline V gene encodes CDR1 SGHAT and CDR2 FQNNGV. This CDR3 reads CASSLGGSRGKGEQFF. CDR3 DNA: TGTGCCAGCAGCTTAGGAGGTAGTCGCGGGAAGGGTGAGCAGTTCTTC.

The chain links TRBV10-3 to TRBJ2-2, with 8 bases fitting TRBD2. Per germline, CDR1 ENHRY and CDR2 SYGVKD. The J segment lost 8 bases and the V segment lost 2 bases, leaving 7 bases of the junction unmatched. The CDR3 contains 15 residues. CDR3 in amino acids: CAISEREGRLGELFF. The CDR3 DNA reads as TGTGCCATCAGTGAGCGGGAGGGCCGTCTGGGGGAGCTGTTTTTT.

This chain links TRBV18 with TRBJ2-3; tentatively, D is TRBD2 (5 bases). Per the germline V gene, CDR1 is KGHSH and CDR2 is LQKENI. Trimming shortened V by 7 bases and J by 4 bases, and 15 bases separated the two germline ends. The CDR3 runs 14 residues. Here the CDR3 reads CASFLLDGADTQYF. As DNA, the CDR3 is TGTGCCAGCTTTCTCCTGGACGGGGCAGATACGCAGTATTTT.

V usage is TRBV14 and J usage is TRBJ2-3; 15 bases line up with TRBD2. In germline, CDR1 is SGHDN, CDR2 FVKESK. The CDR3 runs 19 residues. The ends lost 4 bases at V and 5 bases at J; junction bases unmatched: 13. CDR3 in amino acids: CASSPGLAGGPGRKDTQYF. The CDR3 DNA reads as TGTGCCAGCAGCCCGGGACTAGCGGGAGGTCCAGGAAGGAAAGATACGCAGTATTTT. Supplemented by reference TRBV14 and TRBJ2-3, the full variable domain reads EAGVTQFPSHSVIEKGQTVTLRCDPISGHDNLYWYRRVMGKEIKFLLHFVKESKQDESGMPNNRFLAERTGGTYSTLKVQPAELEDSGVYFCASSPGLAGGPGRKDTQYFGPGTRLTVL.

The CDR3 coding sequence is TGTGCCAGCAGCTTGACAGGGACAACCTATGGCTACACCTTC. It encodes CASSLTGTTYGYTF. The rearrangement uses TRBV5-5 and TRBJ1-2, with D perhaps matching TRBD1 (6 bases). V lost 1 base, J lost 4 bases, and 11 bases lay in between. This CDR3 is built from 14 residues. The germline gives CDR1 SGHKS, CDR2 YYEKEE (reference sequence).

The chain carries TRBV5-4 and TRBJ1-6; 9 bases fit TRBD1. J lost 10 bases, V lost 2 bases, and 4 bases had no gene match. There are 14 residues in the CDR3. Per the germline V gene, CDR1 is SGHNT and CDR2 is YYREEE (reference sequence). The CDR3 bases are TGTGCCAGCAGCTTACAGGGGGCGCAATCACCCCTCCACTTT. This encodes CASSLQGAQSPLHF.

CDR3 sequence: CASSAQGLRDTQYF. CDR3 sequence (DNA): TGTGCCAGCAGTGCCCAGGGGCTGAGAGATACGCAGTATTTT. V and J are TRBV6-4 and TRBJ2-3, with TRBD1 as a possible D gene (6 bases). V lost 4 bases and J lost 5, with 13 bases in between. The CDR3 extends over 14 amino acids. CDR1 is MRHNA, CDR2 SNTAGT, per germline.

In its sample, this clone was seen once. This rearrangement joins TRBV2 to TRBJ2-3; the match to TRBD2 covers 14 bases. CDR3 length equals 15 residues. Trimming at V came to 5 bases and at J to 6 bases, leaving 4 bases not matched to a gene. Germline-derived CDR1 and CDR2 are SNHLY and FYNNEI. The CDR3 bases are TGTGCCAGCAGTCTGACTAGCGGGAGGGCCGATACGCAGTATTTT. Amino acids: CASSLTSGRADTQYF.

A single count supports this clone. The V call is TRBV21-1, the J call TRBJ2-7; the DNA was not used to check the table's D call, TRBD2. TRBV21-1 is deemed a pseudogene. The CDR3 runs to 16 residues. The CDR3 sequence is CASSKDSGVNSYEQYV. The CDR3 nucleotides read TGTGCCAGCAGCAAAGATAGCGGAGTAAACTCCTACGAGCAGTACGTC.

CDR3 in DNA: TGTGCCAGCAGAAGGACAGGGGGCTTGGAGACCCAGTACTTC. Translation: CASRRTGGLETQYF. The V call is TRBV5-8, the J call TRBJ2-5, with 11 positions matching TRBD1. With V trimmed by 5 bases and J by 5 bases, 5 bases remained unmatched. The CDR3 extends over 14 amino acids. The germline V gene encodes CDR1 SGHTS and CDR2 YDEGEE. The full variable domain, rest sourced from reference TRBV5-8 and TRBJ2-5, is EAGVTQSPTHLIKTRGQQATLRCSPISGHTSVYWYQQALGLGLQFLLWYDEGEERNRGNFPPRFSGRQFPNYSSELNVNALELEDSALYLCASRRTGGLETQYFGPGTRLLVL.